This TCR beta chain was sequenced during a study of blood T cell repertoires in COVID-19. Libraries were prepared by immunoSEQ multiplex PCR; TCRdb keeps only in-frame clonotypes and omits some of them. The data hold 260,000 or so clones, with 88% observed a single time. V was shortened by 7 bases and J by 1 base, with 11 bases between the two germline ends. The CDR3 consists of 13 residues. Germline V gives CDR1 SGHVS, CDR2 FQNEAQ. The sample holds one count of this clone. This sequence joins TRBV7-8 and TRBJ2-7; no clear D. The sequenced sample was peripheral blood. The clonotype was recovered from a man aged 18 to 29 with active or convalescent COVID-19. The CDR3 DNA sequence: TGTGCCAGCACTTCGAGGTGGTCCTACGAGCAGTACTTC. Translating it yields CASTSRWSYEQYF.